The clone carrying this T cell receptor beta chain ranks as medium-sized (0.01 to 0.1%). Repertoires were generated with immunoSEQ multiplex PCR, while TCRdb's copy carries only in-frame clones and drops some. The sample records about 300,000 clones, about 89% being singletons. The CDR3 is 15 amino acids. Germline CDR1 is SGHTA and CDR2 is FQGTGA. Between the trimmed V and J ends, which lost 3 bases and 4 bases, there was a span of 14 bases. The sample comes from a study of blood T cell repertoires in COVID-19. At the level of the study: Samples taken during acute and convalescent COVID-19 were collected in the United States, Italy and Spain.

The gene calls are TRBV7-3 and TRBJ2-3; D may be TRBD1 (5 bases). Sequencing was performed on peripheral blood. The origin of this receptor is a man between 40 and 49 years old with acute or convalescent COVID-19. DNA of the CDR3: TGTGCCAGCAGCTTGGGGCGTACCGGCCCAGATACGCAGTATTTT. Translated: CASSLGRTGPDTQYF.